A single sample is the source of the 13 T cell receptor beta chains below, sequenced in a study of OX40 agonist ivuxolimab in advanced cancers. Using immunoSEQ multiplex PCR, the repertoire was profiled, and TCRdb retains in-frame clones only, with some absent. The data contain 72,000 or so clones, roughly 80% of them singletons. Here the sequenced sample was CD4+ or CD8+ T cells sorted from blood, taken in a trial of the OX40 agonist ivuxolimab. The receptors originated from an adult with an advanced solid tumor such as melanoma, head and neck, liver or kidney cancer.

The chain uses TRBV20-1 and TRBJ2-3; a possible D gene is TRBD2 (6 bases). The ends were cut back, 3 bases at V and 10 bases at J, with 11 bases in the middle. Per the germline V gene, CDR1 is DFQATT and CDR2 is SNEGSKA (reference sequence). The CDR3 is 11 residues long. CDR3 DNA sequence: TGCAGTGCTAGGGCCGGGACTCCGCAGTATTTT. Protein: CSARAGTPQYF.

This chain links TRBV6-6 with TRBJ2-7, with a tentative D call TRBD2 (5 bases). Germline V gives CDR1 MNHNY, CDR2 SVGAGI (reference sequence). The length of the CDR3 is 13 residues. Trimming removed 6 bases at V and 0 bases at J, with 9 bases between. CDR3 amino acids: CASSREGSYEQYF. The CDR3 coding sequence is TGTGCCAGCAGCCGTGAGGGCTCCTACGAGCAGTACTTC.

The gene calls are TRBV27 and TRBJ1-1; a weak D match, TRBD1 (5 bases). CDR3 length: 14 amino acids. Trimming left V 2 bases short and J 2 bases short, with 9 bases between. Germline V lookup: CDR1 MNHEY, CDR2 SMNVEV (reference sequence). CDR3 in amino acids: CASSLGGINTEAFF. For the CDR3, the DNA is TGTGCCAGCAGTTTAGGGGGAATTAACACTGAAGCTTTCTTT.

V gene TRBV6-1 combines with J gene TRBJ1-1; no clear D. Germline loops: CDR1 MNHNS, CDR2 SASEGT. The CDR3 contains 12 residues. Trimming left V 3 bases short and J 8 bases short, with 10 bases between. CDR3 in DNA: TGTGCCAGCAGTGATAGGGCTGCCGAAGCTTTCTTT. Its protein is CASSDRAAEAFF.

The chain combines TRBV11-2 with TRBJ2-3; D is ambiguous. The CDR3 runs 16 residues. The germline CDR1 and CDR2 sequences are SGHAT and FQNNGV. The V end was cut by 0 bases, the J end by 0 bases, with 10 bases between. Here the CDR3 DNA reads TGTGCCAGCAGCTTAGATCCCGGACCCAGCACAGATACGCAGTATTTT. It codes for CASSLDPGPSTDTQYF.

This clone is a singleton in its sample. The V and J genes are TRBV7-6 and TRBJ1-3; D gene unclear. CDR1 is SGHVS, CDR2 FNYEAQ, per germline. Between the trimmed V and J ends, which lost 1 base and 0 bases, there was a span of 13 bases. This CDR3 is built from 17 residues. The DNA of the CDR3 is TGTGCCAGCAGCTTAGAGGGAGGTTTCCCCTCTGGAAACACCATATATTTT. Its translation: CASSLEGGFPSGNTIYF.

This chain's CDR3 is CASSRADEAFF. DNA for the CDR3: TGCGCCAGCAGTCGGGCGGACGAAGCTTTCTTT. The chain carries TRBV10-2 and TRBJ1-1, with D uncertain. The CDR3 is made up of 11 amino acids. The germline gives CDR1 WSHSY, CDR2 SAAADI. Trimming shortened V by 5 bases and J by 8 bases, and 9 bases separated the two germline ends.

J is TRBJ1-2 and V is TRBV19; weak D call: TRBD1 (6 bases). The CDR3 contains 12 residues. Germline CDR1 is LNHDA and CDR2 is SQIVND (reference sequence). Trimming shortened V by 3 bases and J by 6 bases, and 8 bases separated the two germline ends. The CDR3 DNA sequence: TGTGCCAGTAGTATCTGGGGGCATGGCTACACCTTC. Its protein product is CASSIWGHGYTF.

The chain has TRBV4-3 and TRBJ2-1, with 12 bases aligning to TRBD2. This CDR3 region has 15 residues. CDR1 LGHNA and CDR2 YSLEER come from the germline V gene. After removal of 4 bases from V and 5 bases from J, the junction contained 3 bases not matched to a gene. The CDR3: CASSRLAGGNNEQFF. The CDR3 DNA follows: TGCGCCAGCAGCCGCCTAGCGGGAGGGAACAATGAGCAGTTCTTC.

The chain is built from TRBV5-1 and TRBJ2-2, with a weak D call TRBD1 (5 bases). Germline V gene lookup returns CDR1 SGHRS and CDR2 YFSETQ. Deletions cut 4 bases from V and 1 base from J, with 8 bases between. The CDR3 sequence is 14 residues long. The CDR3, as DNA: TGCGCCAGCAGCGAAACAGGGAACACCGGGGAGCTGTTTTTT. Protein product: CASSETGNTGELFF. Full variable domain (remainder filled in from reference TRBV5-1 and TRBJ2-2): KAGVTQTPRYLIKTRGQQVTLSCSPISGHRSVSWYQQTPGQGLQFLFEYFSETQRNKGNFPGRFSGRQFSNSRSEMNVSTLELGDSALYLCASSETGNTGELFFGEGSRLTVL.

This chain's CDR3 is CATTGGQGAWQPQHF. CDR3 sequence (DNA): TGTGCCACTACGGGGGGACAGGGGGCATGGCAGCCCCAGCATTTT. The chain couples TRBV6-1 to TRBJ1-5, with 12 bases fitting TRBD1. Germline CDR1 is MNHNS and CDR2 is SASEGT. The V and J ends lost 10 bases and 7 bases, in that order; junction bases with no gene match: 11. The CDR3 totals 15 residues.

The J gene is TRBJ2-5, the V gene TRBV29-1; weak D call: TRBD2 (5 bases). This CDR3 comprises 13 residues. Trimming removed 6 bases from V and 3 bases from J, with 14 bases in between. Germline V gene lookup returns CDR1 SQVTM and CDR2 ANQGSEA. CDR3 sequence: CSVIRGLEETQYF. DNA for the CDR3: TGCAGCGTGATCCGGGGTCTAGAAGAGACCCAGTACTTC. Looking up the rest from reference TRBV29-1 and TRBJ2-5 gives the full variable domain: SAVISQKPSRDICQRGTSLTIQCQVDSQVTMMFWYRQQPGQSLTLIATANQGSEATYESGFVIDKFPISRPNLTFSTLTVSNMSPEDSSIYLCSVIRGLEETQYFGPGTRLLVL.

This clone showed up just a few times. The chain carries TRBV19 and TRBJ2-6, with D possibly being TRBD1 or TRBD2 (5 bases each). The CDR3 sequence is 17 residues long. The V and J ends lost 10 bases and 6 bases respectively, with 25 bases between them. Germline loops: CDR1 LNHDA, CDR2 SQIVND (reference sequence). This CDR3 is CATWGPPRIWSANVLTF. For the CDR3, the DNA is TGTGCCACCTGGGGACCTCCTAGAATCTGGTCGGCCAACGTCCTGACTTTC.